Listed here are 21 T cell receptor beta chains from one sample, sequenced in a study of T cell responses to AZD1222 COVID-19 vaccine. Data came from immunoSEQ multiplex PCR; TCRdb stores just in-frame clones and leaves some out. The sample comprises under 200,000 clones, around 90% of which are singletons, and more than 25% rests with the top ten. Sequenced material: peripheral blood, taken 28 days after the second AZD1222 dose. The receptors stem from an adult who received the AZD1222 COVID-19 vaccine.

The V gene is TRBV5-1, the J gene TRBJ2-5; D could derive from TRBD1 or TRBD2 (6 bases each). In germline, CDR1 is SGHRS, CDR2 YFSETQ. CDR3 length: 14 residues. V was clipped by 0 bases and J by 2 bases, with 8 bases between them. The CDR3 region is CASSLGGGQETQYF. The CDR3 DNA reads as TGCGCCAGCAGCTTGGGAGGGGGGCAAGAGACCCAGTACTTC.

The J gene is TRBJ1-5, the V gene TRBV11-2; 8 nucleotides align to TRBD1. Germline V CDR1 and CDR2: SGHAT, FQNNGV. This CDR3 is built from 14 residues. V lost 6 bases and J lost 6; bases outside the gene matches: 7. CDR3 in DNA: TGTGCCAGCAGTCCAGGGGGCTGGACTCAGCCCCAGCATTTT. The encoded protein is CASSPGGWTQPQHF.

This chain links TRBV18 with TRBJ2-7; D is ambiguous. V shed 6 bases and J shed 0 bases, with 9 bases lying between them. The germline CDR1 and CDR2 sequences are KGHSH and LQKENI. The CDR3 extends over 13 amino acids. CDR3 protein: CASSPASSYEQYF. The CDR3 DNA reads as TGTGCCAGCTCCCCCGCGTCCTCCTACGAGCAGTACTTC.

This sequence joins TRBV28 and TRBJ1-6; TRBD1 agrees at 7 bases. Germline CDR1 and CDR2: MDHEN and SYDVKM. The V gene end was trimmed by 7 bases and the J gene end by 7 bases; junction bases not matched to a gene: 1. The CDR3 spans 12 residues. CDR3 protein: CASTRGNSPLHF. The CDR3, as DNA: TGTGCCAGCACCAGGGGGAATTCACCCCTCCACTTT. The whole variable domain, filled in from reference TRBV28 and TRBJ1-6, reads DVKVTQSSRYLVKRTGEKVFLECVQDMDHENMFWYRQDPGLGLRLIYFSYDVKMKEKGDIPEGYSVSREKKERFSLILESASTNQTSMYLCASTRGNSPLHFGNGTRLTVT.

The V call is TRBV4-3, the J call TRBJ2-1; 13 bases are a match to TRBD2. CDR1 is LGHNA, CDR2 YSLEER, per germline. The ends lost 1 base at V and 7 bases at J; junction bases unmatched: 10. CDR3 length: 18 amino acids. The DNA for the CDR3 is TGCGCCAGCAGCCAAGTGAGGACTAGCGGGGGTGTGGGGAATGAGCAGTTCTTC. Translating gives CASSQVRTSGGVGNEQFF.

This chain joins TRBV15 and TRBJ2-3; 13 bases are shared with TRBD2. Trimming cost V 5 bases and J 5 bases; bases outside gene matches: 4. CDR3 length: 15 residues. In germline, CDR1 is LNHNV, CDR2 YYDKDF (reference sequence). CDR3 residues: CATSRGLAGVDTQYF. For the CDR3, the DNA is TGTGCCACCAGCCGTGGACTAGCGGGAGTAGATACGCAGTATTTT. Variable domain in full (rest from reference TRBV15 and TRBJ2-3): DAMVIQNPRYQVTQFGKPVTLSCSQTLNHNVMYWYQQKSSQAPKLLFHYYDKDFNNEADTPDNFQSRRPNTSFCFLDIRSPGLGDTAMYLCATSRGLAGVDTQYFGPGTRLTVL.

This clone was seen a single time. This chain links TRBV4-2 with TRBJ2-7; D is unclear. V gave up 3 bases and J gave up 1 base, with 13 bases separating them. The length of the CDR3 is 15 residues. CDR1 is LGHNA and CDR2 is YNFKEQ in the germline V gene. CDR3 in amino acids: CASSQSEVKSYEQYF. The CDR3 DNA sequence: TGTGCCAGCAGCCAGTCCGAGGTAAAATCCTACGAGCAGTACTTC.

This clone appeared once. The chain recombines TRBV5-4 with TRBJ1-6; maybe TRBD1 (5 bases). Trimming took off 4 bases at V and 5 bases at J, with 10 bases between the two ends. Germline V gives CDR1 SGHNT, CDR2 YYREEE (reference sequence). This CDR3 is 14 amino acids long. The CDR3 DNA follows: TGTGCCAGCAGCCCCGGAGGGGATAATTCACCCCTCCACTTT. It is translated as CASSPGGDNSPLHF.

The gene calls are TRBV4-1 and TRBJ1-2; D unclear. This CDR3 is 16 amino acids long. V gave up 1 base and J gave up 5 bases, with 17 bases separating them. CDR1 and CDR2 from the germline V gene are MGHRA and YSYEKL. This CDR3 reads CASSQARVVGRYGYTF. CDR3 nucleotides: TGCGCCAGCAGCCAAGCCCGGGTAGTGGGTAGGTATGGCTACACCTTC.

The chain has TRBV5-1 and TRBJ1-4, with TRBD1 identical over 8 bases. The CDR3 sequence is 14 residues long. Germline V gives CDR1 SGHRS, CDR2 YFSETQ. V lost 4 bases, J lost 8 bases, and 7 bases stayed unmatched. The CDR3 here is CASSVRQGSEKLFF. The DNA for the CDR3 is TGCGCCAGCAGCGTAAGACAGGGGAGCGAAAAACTGTTTTTT.

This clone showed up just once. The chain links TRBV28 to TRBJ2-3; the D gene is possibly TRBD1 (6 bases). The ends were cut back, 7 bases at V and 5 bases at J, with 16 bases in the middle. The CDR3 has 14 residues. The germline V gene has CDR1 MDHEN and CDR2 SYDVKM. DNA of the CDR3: TGTGCCAGCATTTCAGGGGTGCAGAGAGATACGCAGTATTTT. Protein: CASISGVQRDTQYF.

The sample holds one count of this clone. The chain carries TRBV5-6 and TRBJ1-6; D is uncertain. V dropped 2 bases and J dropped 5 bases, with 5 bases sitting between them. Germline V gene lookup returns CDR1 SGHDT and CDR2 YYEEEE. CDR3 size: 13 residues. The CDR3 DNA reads TGTGCCAGCAGCTTAAGGAATAATTCACCCCTCCACTTT. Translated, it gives CASSLRNNSPLHF.

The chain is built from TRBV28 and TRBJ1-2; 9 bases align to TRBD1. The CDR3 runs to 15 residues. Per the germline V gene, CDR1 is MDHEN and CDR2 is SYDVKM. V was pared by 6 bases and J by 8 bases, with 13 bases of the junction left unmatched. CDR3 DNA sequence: TGTGCCAGCAGCCAAAACCCGGACAGGGGTCGAGGCTACACCTTC. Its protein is CASSQNPDRGRGYTF.

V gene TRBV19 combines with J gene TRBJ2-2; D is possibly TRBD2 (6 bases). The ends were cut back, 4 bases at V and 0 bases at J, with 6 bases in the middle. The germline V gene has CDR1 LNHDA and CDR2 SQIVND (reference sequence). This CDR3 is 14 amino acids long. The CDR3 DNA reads TGTGCCAGTAGTAGGGGGGCGAACACCGGGGAGCTGTTTTTT. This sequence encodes CASSRGANTGELFF.

CDR3 nucleotides: TGCGCCAGCAGCTCGCCGGGTCGGGTGCCCGAAGAGCAGTACTTC. Translated: CASSSPGRVPEEQYF. V gene TRBV5-1 combines with J gene TRBJ2-7; D ambiguous. Trimming took 3 bases from V and 7 from J, leaving 20 bases between them. The CDR3 covers 15 residues. CDR1 is SGHRS, CDR2 YFSETQ, per germline.

In DNA form, the CDR3 reads TGTGCCAGCAGTTACTCGGCAGGGGGGTACTACAATGAGCAGTTCTTC. Translated: CASSYSAGGYYNEQFF. The rearrangement links TRBV6-2 or TRBV6-3 to TRBJ2-1; weak D call: TRBD1 (7 bases). The CDR3 runs 16 residues. Trimming pared 0 bases from V and 3 bases from J, leaving 12 bases between. Germline V gene sequence: CDR1 MNHEY, CDR2 SVGEGT.

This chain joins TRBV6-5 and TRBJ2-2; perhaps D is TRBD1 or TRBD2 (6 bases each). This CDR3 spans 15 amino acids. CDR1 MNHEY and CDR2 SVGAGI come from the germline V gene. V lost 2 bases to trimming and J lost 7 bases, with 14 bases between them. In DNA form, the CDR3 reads TGTGCCAGCAGTTACAACGGGGGCGTCGGCGGGGAGCTGTTTTTT. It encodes CASSYNGGVGGELFF.

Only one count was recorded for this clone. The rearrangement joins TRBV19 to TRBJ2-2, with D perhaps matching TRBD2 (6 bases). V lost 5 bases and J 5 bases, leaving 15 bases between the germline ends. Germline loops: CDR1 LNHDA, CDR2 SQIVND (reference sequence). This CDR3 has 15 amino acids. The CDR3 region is CASSRRDLRTGELFF. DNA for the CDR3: TGTGCCAGTAGTCGGCGGGACCTGAGGACCGGGGAGCTGTTTTTT.

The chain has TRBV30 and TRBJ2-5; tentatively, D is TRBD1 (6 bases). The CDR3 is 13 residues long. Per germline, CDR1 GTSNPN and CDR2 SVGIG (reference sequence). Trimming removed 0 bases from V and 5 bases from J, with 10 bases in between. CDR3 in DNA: TGTGCCTGGAGTGTAGGGGGTCCCGAGACCCAGTACTTC. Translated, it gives CAWSVGGPETQYF.

For the CDR3, the DNA is TGTGCCAGCAGTTACCAGCGGGAGGCCGCCAAAAACATTCAGTACTTC. This gives the protein CASSYQREAAKNIQYF. The rearrangement joins TRBV6-6 to TRBJ2-4, with 9 bases fitting TRBD2. CDR3 length: 16 residues. Germline CDR1 is MNHNY and CDR2 is SVGAGI (reference sequence). J lost 1 base, V lost 2 bases, and 3 bases had no gene match.

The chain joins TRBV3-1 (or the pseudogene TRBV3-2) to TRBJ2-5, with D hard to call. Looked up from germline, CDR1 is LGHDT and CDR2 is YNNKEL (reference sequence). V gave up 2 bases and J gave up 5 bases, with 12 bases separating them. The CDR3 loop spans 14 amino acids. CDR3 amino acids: CASSQRVGWETQYF. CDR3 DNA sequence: TGTGCCAGCAGCCAACGTGTAGGGTGGGAGACCCAGTACTTC.